The T cell receptor (beta chain) described here comes from a study of radiotherapy plus CTLA-4 blockade in lung cancer. Only in-frame clones appear in the TCRdb table, and some are missing; sequencing was by immunoSEQ multiplex PCR. Among nearly 95,000 clones listed, roughly 85% were seen once. The sequence was collected from a human donor with non-small cell lung cancer that progressed on radiotherapy plus ipilimumab. Sample: peripheral blood, taken from a patient treated with radiotherapy plus ipilimumab.

The DNA of the CDR3 is TGTGCCAGCAGTTCCCTCCTCTGGCAGGCGGGGGGCTACACCTTC. This encodes CASSSLLWQAGGYTF. The J gene is TRBJ1-2, the V gene TRBV28; no reliable D call. The ends were cut back, 4 bases at V and 8 bases at J, with 20 bases in the middle. The CDR3 consists of 15 residues. Germline V lookup: CDR1 MDHEN, CDR2 SYDVKM.